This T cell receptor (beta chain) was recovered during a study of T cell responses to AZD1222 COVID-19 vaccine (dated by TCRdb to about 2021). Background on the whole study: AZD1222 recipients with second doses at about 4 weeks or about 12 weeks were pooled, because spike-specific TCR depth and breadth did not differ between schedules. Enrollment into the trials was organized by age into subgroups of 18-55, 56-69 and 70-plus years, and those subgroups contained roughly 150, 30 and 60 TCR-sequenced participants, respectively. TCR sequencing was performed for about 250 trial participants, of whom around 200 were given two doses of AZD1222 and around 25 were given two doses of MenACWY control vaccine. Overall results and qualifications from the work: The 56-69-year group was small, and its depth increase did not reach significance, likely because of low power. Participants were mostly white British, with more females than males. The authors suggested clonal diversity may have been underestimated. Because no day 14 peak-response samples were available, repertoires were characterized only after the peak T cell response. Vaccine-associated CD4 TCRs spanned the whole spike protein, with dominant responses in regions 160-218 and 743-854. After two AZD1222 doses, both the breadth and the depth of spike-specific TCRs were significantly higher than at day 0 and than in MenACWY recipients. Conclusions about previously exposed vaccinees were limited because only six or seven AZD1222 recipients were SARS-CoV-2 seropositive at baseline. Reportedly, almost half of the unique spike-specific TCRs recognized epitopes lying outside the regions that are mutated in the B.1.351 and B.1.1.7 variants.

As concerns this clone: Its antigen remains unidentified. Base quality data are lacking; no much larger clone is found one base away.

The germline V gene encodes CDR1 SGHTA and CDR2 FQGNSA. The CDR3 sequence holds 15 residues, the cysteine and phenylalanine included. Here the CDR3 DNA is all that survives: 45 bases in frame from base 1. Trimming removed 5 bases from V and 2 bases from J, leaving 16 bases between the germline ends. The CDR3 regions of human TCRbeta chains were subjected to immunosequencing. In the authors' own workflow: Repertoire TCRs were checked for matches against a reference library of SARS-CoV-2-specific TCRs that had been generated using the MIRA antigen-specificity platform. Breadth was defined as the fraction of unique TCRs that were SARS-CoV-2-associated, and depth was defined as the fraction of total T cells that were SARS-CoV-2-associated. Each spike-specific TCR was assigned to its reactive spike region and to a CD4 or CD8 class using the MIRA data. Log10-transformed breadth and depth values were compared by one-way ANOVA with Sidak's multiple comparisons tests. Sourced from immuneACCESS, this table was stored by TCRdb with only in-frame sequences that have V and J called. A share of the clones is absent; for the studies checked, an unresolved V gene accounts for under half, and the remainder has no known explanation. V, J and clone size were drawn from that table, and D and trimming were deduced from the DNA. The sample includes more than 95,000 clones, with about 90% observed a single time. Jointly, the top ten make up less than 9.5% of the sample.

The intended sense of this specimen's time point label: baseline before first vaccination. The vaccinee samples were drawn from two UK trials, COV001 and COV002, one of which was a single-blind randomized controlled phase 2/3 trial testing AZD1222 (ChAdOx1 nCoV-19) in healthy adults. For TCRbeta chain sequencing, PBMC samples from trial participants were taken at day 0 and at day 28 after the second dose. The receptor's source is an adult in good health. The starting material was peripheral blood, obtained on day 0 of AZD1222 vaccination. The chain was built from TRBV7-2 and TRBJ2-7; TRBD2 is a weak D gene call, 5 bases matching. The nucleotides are TGTGCCAGCAGCCGGTCGGGCGGGCTAACCTACGAGCAGTACTTC. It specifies CASSRSGGLTYEQYF.